The 29 T cell receptor beta chains reported below all come from one sample, sequenced in a study of blood T cell repertoires in COVID-19. Clones were read by immunoSEQ multiplex PCR, and TCRdb kept only the in-frame ones, dropping some. This table has approximately 290,000 clones, around 88% appearing once. Sequenced: peripheral blood. The source is a young man with acute or convalescent COVID-19.

This rearrangement joins TRBV15 to TRBJ2-1; D possibly corresponds to TRBD1 (6 bases). CDR1 and CDR2 from the germline V gene are LNHNV and YYDKDF (reference sequence). The germline V and J ends were trimmed by 5 bases and 6 bases, with 8 bases remaining between them. The CDR3 totals 12 residues. CDR3 in DNA: TGTGCCACCAGCGGACAGTTCAATGAGCAGTTCTTC. Translated: CATSGQFNEQFF.

V usage is TRBV5-1 and J usage is TRBJ1-1, with 8 bases lining up with TRBD1. Per germline, CDR1 SGHRS and CDR2 YFSETQ. The CDR3 loop spans 13 amino acids. Trimming took 7 bases from V and 5 from J; bases not matched to a gene: 7. Here the CDR3 reads CASAWTGRTEAFF. In DNA, the CDR3 is TGCGCCAGCGCCTGGACAGGGAGGACTGAAGCTTTCTTT.

The gene calls are TRBV10-3 and TRBJ1-2, with 12 bases matching TRBD1. The CDR3 consists of 15 residues. V lost 8 bases to trimming and J lost 8 bases; unmatched junction nucleotides: 12. Per the germline V gene, CDR1 is ENHRY and CDR2 is SYGVKD. Written as DNA, the CDR3 is TGTGCCATCGGGACTTCCGGGACAGGGGGCGTCGGCTACACCTTC. It specifies CAIGTSGTGGVGYTF.

The chain carries TRBV28 and TRBJ1-2, with a tentative D call TRBD1 (6 bases). Germline V gene data show CDR1 as MDHEN and CDR2 as SYDVKM. The CDR3 is 12 amino acids. Trimming removed 6 bases at V and 4 bases at J, with 9 bases between. The CDR3 loop reads CASRDRSYGYTF. As DNA, the CDR3 is TGTGCCAGCAGAGACAGGTCCTATGGCTACACCTTC.

J is TRBJ1-4 and V is TRBV2; 9 bases agree with TRBD1. V was clipped by 5 bases and J by 5 bases; unmatched bases: 3. The germline V gene encodes CDR1 SNHLY and CDR2 FYNNEI. There are 14 residues in the CDR3. CDR3 residues: CASSTDRGNEKLFF. CDR3 in DNA: TGTGCCAGCAGTACAGACAGGGGGAATGAAAAACTGTTTTTT.

This sequence joins TRBV19 and TRBJ1-5; unclear D gene. This CDR3 contains 15 residues. From germline, CDR1 is LNHDA and CDR2 SQIVND (reference sequence). V lost 1 base, J lost 0 bases, and 7 bases lay in between. The CDR3 bases are TGTGCCAGTAGTATAGGCCGGTATAGCAATCAGCCCCAGCATTTT. This translates into CASSIGRYSNQPQHF.

This sequence joins TRBV28 and TRBJ1-1; 7 bases agree with TRBD1. The CDR3 loop spans 12 amino acids. J gave up 10 bases and V 2 bases, and 4 bases lay outside the gene matches. Germline-derived CDR1 and CDR2 are MDHEN and SYDVKM. The CDR3 DNA follows: TGTGCCAGCAGTTTAAACACAGGGGTAGCTTTCTTT. This codes for CASSLNTGVAFF.

The rearrangement uses TRBV28 and TRBJ1-6; D is perhaps TRBD1 (5 bases). CDR1 and CDR2 from the germline V gene are MDHEN and SYDVKM. The CDR3 consists of 16 residues. Trimming removed 3 bases from V and 7 bases from J, with 16 bases in between. Here the CDR3 reads CASSFLLRGENSPLHF. As DNA, the CDR3 is TGTGCCAGCAGTTTTTTACTCCGGGGGGAGAATTCACCCCTCCACTTT.

The chain couples TRBV28 to TRBJ1-1, with TRBD1 matching 10 bases. This CDR3 region has 15 residues. CDR1 and CDR2 from the germline V gene are MDHEN and SYDVKM. Trimming cost V 5 bases and J 4 bases; bases outside gene matches: 7. DNA of the CDR3: TGTGCCAGCAGTCCCCCCGGGACAGGGGCCACTGAAGCTTTCTTT. It codes for CASSPPGTGATEAFF.

The J gene is TRBJ2-2, the V gene TRBV9; maybe TRBD1 (5 bases). CDR1 and CDR2 from the germline V gene are SGDLS and YYNGEE. The germline V and J ends were trimmed by 2 bases and 4 bases, with 12 bases remaining between them. This CDR3 has 15 amino acids. The CDR3 region has the DNA TGTGCCAGCAGCGTTACTGGGGCAAGCACCGGGGAGCTGTTTTTT. Its protein product is CASSVTGASTGELFF.

The rearrangement links TRBV28 to TRBJ1-6; D unresolved. Germline CDR1 is MDHEN and CDR2 is SYDVKM. This CDR3 is built from 16 residues. Trimming pared 7 bases from V and 8 bases from J, leaving 21 bases between. CDR3 DNA: TGTGCCAGCACCCCTTTGGATCCCGACGGGGATTCACCCCTCCACTTT. Translated, it gives CASTPLDPDGDSPLHF.

The chain uses TRBV6-5 and TRBJ2-5; 10 bases line up with TRBD2. This CDR3 is 16 amino acids long. Germline values: CDR1 MNHEY, CDR2 SVGAGI. V dropped 1 base and J dropped 1; count of bases not matched to a gene: 3. The chain's CDR3 is CASSYFGTSAQETQYF. As DNA, the CDR3 is TGTGCCAGCAGTTACTTTGGGACTAGCGCCCAAGAGACCCAGTACTTC.

This chain joins TRBV7-9 and TRBJ2-5; TRBD1 agrees at 8 bases. This CDR3 comprises 16 residues. V gave up 4 bases and J gave up 4 bases; unmatched junction bases: 11. Germline-derived CDR1 and CDR2 are SEHNR and FQNEAQ (reference sequence). CDR3 sequence reads: CASSWTGTVHGETQYF. For the CDR3, the DNA is TGTGCCAGCAGCTGGACAGGGACGGTTCACGGAGAGACCCAGTACTTC.

The CDR3 nucleotides are TGTGCCAGCAGCTGGGCGGGAGGATCAAATGAGCAGTTCTTC. Its protein product is CASSWAGGSNEQFF. The chain recombines TRBV7-3 with TRBJ2-1; TRBD2 agrees at 8 bases. V lost 4 bases, J lost 7 bases, and 6 bases stayed unmatched. This CDR3 has 14 amino acids. CDR1 and CDR2 (germline): SGHTA, FQGTGA.

The chain combines TRBV24-1 with TRBJ2-1, with D possibly being TRBD2 (6 bases). Trimming pared 1 base from V and 12 bases from J, leaving 6 bases between. There are 11 residues in the CDR3. Germline CDR1 is KGHDR and CDR2 is SFDVKD. CDR3 loop: CATSDFGGQFF. For the CDR3, the DNA is TGTGCCACCAGTGATTTCGGGGGGCAGTTCTTC.

The CDR3 protein is CASSYLRTTLNTGELFF. CDR3 nucleotides: TGTGCCAGCAGTTACCTCCGGACAACCCTAAACACCGGGGAGCTGTTTTTT. The rearrangement uses TRBV6-2 or TRBV6-3 and TRBJ2-2; D might be TRBD1 (5 bases). V was cut by 2 bases and J by 2 bases, with 15 bases left in between. The germline V gene encodes CDR1 MNHEY and CDR2 SVGEGT. The CDR3 length is 17 residues.

J is TRBJ1-1 and V is TRBV19; D is unresolved. Per germline, CDR1 LNHDA and CDR2 SQIVND (reference sequence). The CDR3 has 15 amino acids. V was shortened by 2 bases and J by 2 bases, with 12 bases between the two germline ends. CDR3 coding DNA: TGTGCCAGTAGTATAAACCGTCAGATTAACACTGAAGCTTTCTTT. Its protein is CASSINRQINTEAFF.

The chain uses TRBV27 and TRBJ1-1; D gene ambiguous. The CDR3 contains 13 residues. Trimming removed 4 bases from V and 7 bases from J, with 13 bases in between. The germline CDR1 and CDR2 sequences are MNHEY and SMNVEV (reference sequence). Written as DNA, the CDR3 is TGTGCCAGCAGTTCGGTCATTCGAGGTGAAGCTTTCTTT. This translates into CASSSVIRGEAFF.

The chain is built from TRBV6-6 and TRBJ1-3, with TRBD1 matching over 10 bases. The V segment lost 6 bases and the J segment 8 bases; nucleotides outside the gene matches: 13. This CDR3 contains 16 residues. Germline V lookup: CDR1 MNHNY, CDR2 SVGAGI (reference sequence). The CDR3 reads CASSPAGTGDLHTIYF. The CDR3 nucleotides are TGTGCCAGCAGCCCAGCCGGGACAGGGGACCTTCACACCATATATTTT.

This clone was observed a handful of times. The rearrangement uses TRBV10-3 and TRBJ2-6, with a tentative D call TRBD1 (6 bases). This CDR3 contains 16 residues. With 5 bases removed from V and 0 bases from J, the gap between germline ends came to 11 bases. CDR1 and CDR2 from the germline V gene are ENHRY and SYGVKD. The CDR3 sequence: CAISWGPSSGANVLTF. The CDR3 coding sequence is TGTGCCATCAGTTGGGGGCCAAGCTCTGGGGCCAACGTCCTGACTTTC.

The chain links TRBV11-2 to TRBJ1-2; the D gene is possibly TRBD1 (6 bases). V was cut by 5 bases and J by 3 bases, with 13 bases left in between. Germline V lookup: CDR1 SGHAT, CDR2 FQNNGV. The CDR3 spans 14 residues. CDR3 nucleotides: TGTGCCAGCAGCCTGAGGGGGACCGACTATGGCTACACCTTC. Translating gives CASSLRGTDYGYTF.

The rearrangement links TRBV30 to TRBJ2-7; D might be TRBD2 (6 bases). The CDR3 consists of 12 residues. Looked up from germline, CDR1 is GTSNPN and CDR2 is SVGIG (reference sequence). Trimming took off 4 bases at V and 3 bases at J, with 10 bases between the two ends. The CDR3 spells CAWNGGGYEQYF. CDR3 nucleotides: TGTGCCTGGAACGGGGGAGGCTACGAGCAGTACTTC.

The chain is built from TRBV6-5 and TRBJ1-3; no clear D. The CDR3 extends over 14 amino acids. Germline CDR1 reads MNHEY; CDR2 reads SVGAGI. Trimming left V 2 bases short and J 3 bases short, with 8 bases between. CDR3 amino acids: CASSYGPFGNTIYF. CDR3 bases: TGTGCCAGCAGTTACGGGCCATTTGGAAACACCATATATTTT.

This chain joins TRBV10-2 and TRBJ1-6; D gene uncertain. Per the germline V gene, CDR1 is WSHSY and CDR2 is SAAADI. Trimming took 6 bases from V and 7 from J, leaving 10 bases between them. The CDR3 contains 13 residues. The DNA for the CDR3 is TGCGCCAGCAGCGCGACGGAGAATTCACCCCTCCACTTT. It encodes CASSATENSPLHF.

This clone was seen a single time. The chain joins TRBV27 to TRBJ1-2; D not resolved. The V gene's germline CDR1 is MNHEY and CDR2 SMNVEV (reference sequence). The CDR3 sequence is 16 residues long. The V and J ends lost 6 bases and 0 bases respectively, with 17 bases between them. CDR3 coding DNA: TGTGCCAGCAGAACTTACGGGAGGAAGGCTAACTATGGCTACACCTTC. It encodes CASRTYGRKANYGYTF.

V is TRBV2 and J is TRBJ1-2, with a weak D call TRBD1 (6 bases). The CDR3 sequence is 13 residues long. The V gene lost 5 bases and the J gene lost 6 bases, with 13 bases spanning the gap. The germline V gene has CDR1 SNHLY and CDR2 FYNNEI. CDR3 nucleotide sequence: TGTGCCAGCAGTTACAGGGTAGGGGATGGCTACACCTTC. It specifies CASSYRVGDGYTF.

This sequence joins TRBV4-1 and TRBJ2-7, with D tentatively TRBD2 (6 bases). CDR1 is MGHRA, CDR2 YSYEKL, per germline. This CDR3 has 15 residues. The V end lost 4 bases, the J end lost 2 bases, and 15 bases lay between the germline ends. In DNA form, the CDR3 reads TGCGCCAGCAGCCTAAGCAGGGACTTAACCTACGAGCAGTACTTC. The encoded protein is CASSLSRDLTYEQYF.

The V call is TRBV28, the J call TRBJ1-4; no definite D call. Germline-derived CDR1 and CDR2 are MDHEN and SYDVKM. The CDR3 runs 13 residues. V was trimmed by 8 bases and J by 4 bases, leaving 11 bases between them. The CDR3 sequence: CASLDGLNEKLFF. CDR3 DNA sequence: TGTGCCAGCTTAGACGGACTTAATGAAAAACTGTTTTTT.

The chain couples TRBV4-1 to TRBJ2-3, with D maybe TRBD2 (5 bases). CDR1 is MGHRA, CDR2 YSYEKL, per germline. V was clipped by 2 bases and J by 4 bases, with 13 bases between them. There are 15 residues in the CDR3. The CDR3 bases are TGCGCCAGCAGCCAATCACGGGGAAGGGCAGATACGCAGTATTTT. It is translated as CASSQSRGRADTQYF.